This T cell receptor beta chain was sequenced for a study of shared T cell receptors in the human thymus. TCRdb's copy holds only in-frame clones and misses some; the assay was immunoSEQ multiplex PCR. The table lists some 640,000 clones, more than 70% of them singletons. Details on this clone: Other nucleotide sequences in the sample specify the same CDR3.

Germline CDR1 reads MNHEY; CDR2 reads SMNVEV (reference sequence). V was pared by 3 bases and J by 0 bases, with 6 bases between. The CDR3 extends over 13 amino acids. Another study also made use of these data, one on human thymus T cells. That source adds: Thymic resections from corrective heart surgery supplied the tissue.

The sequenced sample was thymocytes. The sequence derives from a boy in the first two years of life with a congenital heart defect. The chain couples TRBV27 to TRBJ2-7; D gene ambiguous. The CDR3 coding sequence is TGTGCCAGCAGTTTTTCGGTCTCCTACGAGCAGTACTTC. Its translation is CASSFSVSYEQYF.